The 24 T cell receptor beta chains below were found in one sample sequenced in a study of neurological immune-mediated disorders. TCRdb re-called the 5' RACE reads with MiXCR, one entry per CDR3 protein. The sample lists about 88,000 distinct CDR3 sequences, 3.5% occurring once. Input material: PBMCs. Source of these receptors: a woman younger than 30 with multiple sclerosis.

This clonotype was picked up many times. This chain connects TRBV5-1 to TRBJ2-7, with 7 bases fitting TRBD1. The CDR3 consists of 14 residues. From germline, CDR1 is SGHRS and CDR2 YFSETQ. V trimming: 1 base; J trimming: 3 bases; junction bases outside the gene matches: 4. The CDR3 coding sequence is TGCGCCAGCAGCTTGACAGGGGAGCTCTACGAGCAGTACTTC. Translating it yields CASSLTGELYEQYF.

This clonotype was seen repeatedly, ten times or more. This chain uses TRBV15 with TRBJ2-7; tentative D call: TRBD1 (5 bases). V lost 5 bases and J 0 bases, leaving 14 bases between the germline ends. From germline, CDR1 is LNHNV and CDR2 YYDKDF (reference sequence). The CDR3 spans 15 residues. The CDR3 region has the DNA TGTGCCACCAGCCTCGAGACAGCGAGCTCCTACGAGCAGTACTTC. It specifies CATSLETASSYEQYF.

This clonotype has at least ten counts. The CDR3 DNA is TGTGCCAGCAGCTCCGGGAGGGAAGAGACCCAGTACTTC. Protein sequence: CASSSGREETQYF. The chain has TRBV12-3 or TRBV12-4 and TRBJ2-5, with 8 nucleotides matching TRBD2. V gave up 6 bases and J gave up 3 bases; unmatched junction bases: 3. CDR3 length: 13 residues.

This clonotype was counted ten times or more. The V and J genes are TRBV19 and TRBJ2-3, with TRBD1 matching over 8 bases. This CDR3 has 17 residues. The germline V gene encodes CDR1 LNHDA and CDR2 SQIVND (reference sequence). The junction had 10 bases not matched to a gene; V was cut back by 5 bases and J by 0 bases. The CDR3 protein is CASSSQHRGTSTDTQYF. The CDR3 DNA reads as TGTGCCAGTAGTTCTCAACACAGGGGGACTAGCACAGATACGCAGTATTTT.

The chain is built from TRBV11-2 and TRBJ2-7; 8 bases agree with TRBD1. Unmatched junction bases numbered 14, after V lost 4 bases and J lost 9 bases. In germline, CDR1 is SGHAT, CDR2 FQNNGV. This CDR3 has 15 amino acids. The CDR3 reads CASSSRDRGFFGQYF. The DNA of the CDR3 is TGTGCCAGCAGCTCCAGAGACAGGGGATTCTTTGGGCAGTACTTC. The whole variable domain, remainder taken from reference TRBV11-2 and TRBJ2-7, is EAGVAQSPRYKIIEKRQSVAFWCNPISGHATLYWYQQILGQGPKLLIQFQNNGVVDDSQLPKDRFSAERLKGVDSTLKIQPAKLEDSAVYLCASSSRDRGFFGQYFGPGTRLTVT.

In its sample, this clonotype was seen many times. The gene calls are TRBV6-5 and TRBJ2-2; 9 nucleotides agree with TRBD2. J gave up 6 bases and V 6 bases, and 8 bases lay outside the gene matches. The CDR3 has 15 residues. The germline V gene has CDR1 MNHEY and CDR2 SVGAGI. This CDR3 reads CASSPGRGGAGELFF. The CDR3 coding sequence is TGTGCCAGCAGCCCCGGGCGCGGGGGGGCCGGGGAGCTGTTTTTT.

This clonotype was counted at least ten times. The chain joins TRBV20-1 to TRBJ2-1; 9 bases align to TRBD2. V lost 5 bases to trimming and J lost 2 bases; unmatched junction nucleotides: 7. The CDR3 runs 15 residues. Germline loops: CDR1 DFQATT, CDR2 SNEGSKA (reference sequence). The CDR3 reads CSAPKASGAYNEQFF. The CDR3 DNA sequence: TGCAGTGCTCCTAAGGCTAGCGGGGCCTACAATGAGCAGTTCTTC.

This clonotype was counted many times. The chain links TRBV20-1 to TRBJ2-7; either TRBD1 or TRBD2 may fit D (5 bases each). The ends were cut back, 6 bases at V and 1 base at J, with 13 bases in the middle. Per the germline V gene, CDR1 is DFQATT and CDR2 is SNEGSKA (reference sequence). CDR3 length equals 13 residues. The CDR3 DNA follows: TGCAGTGCCCGCCGAGGGGATTCCTACGAGCAGTACTTC. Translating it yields CSARRGDSYEQYF.

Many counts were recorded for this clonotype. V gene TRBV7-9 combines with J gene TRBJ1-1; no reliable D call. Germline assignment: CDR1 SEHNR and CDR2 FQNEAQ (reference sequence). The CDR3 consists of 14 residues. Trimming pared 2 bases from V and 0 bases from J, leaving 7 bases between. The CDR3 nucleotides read TGTGCCAGCAGCTTAACAGAAATGAACACTGAAGCTTTCTTT. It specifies CASSLTEMNTEAFF.

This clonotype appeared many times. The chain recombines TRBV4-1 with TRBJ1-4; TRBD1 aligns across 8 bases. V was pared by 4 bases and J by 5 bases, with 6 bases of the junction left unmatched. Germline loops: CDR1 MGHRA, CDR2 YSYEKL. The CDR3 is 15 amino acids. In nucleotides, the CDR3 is TGCGCCAGCAGCCCGGGGGACAGGACGAATGAAAAACTGTTTTTT. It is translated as CASSPGDRTNEKLFF.

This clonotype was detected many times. CDR3 amino acids: CATSDPAVSYNEQFF. CDR3 DNA sequence: TGTGCCACCAGTGATCCCGCGGTTTCCTACAATGAGCAGTTCTTC. The chain combines TRBV24-1 with TRBJ2-1; D is undetermined. CDR1 is KGHDR and CDR2 is SFDVKD in the germline V gene. This CDR3 has 15 amino acids. V was pared by 3 bases and J by 1 base, with 9 bases between.

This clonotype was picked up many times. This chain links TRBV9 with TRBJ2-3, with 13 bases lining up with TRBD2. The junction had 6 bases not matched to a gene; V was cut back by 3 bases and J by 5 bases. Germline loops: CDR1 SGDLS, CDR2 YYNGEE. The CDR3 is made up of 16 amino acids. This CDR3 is CASSATSGGARDTQYF. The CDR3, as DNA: TGTGCCAGCAGCGCAACTAGCGGGGGGGCAAGAGATACGCAGTATTTT.

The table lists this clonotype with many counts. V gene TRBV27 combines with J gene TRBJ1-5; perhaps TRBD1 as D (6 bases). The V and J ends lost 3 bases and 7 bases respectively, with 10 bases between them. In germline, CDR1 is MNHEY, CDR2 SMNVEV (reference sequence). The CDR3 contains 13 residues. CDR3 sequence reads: CASSFGQGQPQHF. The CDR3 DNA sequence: TGTGCCAGCAGTTTCGGTCAGGGGCAGCCCCAGCATTTT.

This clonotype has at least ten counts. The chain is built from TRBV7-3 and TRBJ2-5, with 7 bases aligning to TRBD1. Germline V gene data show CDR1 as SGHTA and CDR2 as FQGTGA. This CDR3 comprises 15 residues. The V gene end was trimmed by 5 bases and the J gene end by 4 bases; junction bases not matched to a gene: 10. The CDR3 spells CASSTTGSSGETQYF. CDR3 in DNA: TGTGCCAGCAGCACGACAGGGTCCAGTGGAGAGACCCAGTACTTC.

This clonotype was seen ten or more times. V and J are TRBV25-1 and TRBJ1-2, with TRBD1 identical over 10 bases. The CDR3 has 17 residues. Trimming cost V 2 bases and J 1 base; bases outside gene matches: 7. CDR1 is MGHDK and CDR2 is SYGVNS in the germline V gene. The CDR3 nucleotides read TGTGCCAGCAGTGAAACGGGGACAGGGGACTTTAACTATGGCTACACCTTC. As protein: CASSETGTGDFNYGYTF.

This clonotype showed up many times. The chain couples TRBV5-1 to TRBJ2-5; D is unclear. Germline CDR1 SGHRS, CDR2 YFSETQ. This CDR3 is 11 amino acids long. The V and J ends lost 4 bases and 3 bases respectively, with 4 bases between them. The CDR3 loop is CASSEEETQYF. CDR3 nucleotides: TGCGCCAGCAGCGAGGAAGAGACCCAGTACTTC.

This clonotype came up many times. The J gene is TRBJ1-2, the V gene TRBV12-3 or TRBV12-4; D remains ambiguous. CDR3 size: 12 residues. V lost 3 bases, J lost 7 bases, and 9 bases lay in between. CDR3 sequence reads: CASSFTDFGYTF. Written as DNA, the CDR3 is TGTGCCAGCAGTTTTACAGATTTTGGCTACACCTTC.

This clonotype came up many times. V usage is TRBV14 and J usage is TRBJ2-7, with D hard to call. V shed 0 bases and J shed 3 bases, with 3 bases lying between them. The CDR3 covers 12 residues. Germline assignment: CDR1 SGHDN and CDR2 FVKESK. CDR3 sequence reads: CASSQDGYEQYF. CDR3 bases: TGTGCCAGCAGCCAAGACGGCTACGAGCAGTACTTC.

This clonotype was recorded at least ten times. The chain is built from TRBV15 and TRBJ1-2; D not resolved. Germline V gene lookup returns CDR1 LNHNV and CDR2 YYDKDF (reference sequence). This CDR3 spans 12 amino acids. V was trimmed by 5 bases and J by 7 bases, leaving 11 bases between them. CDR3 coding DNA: TGTGCCACCAGCCGGTATGATGGTGGCTACACCTTC. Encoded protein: CATSRYDGGYTF.

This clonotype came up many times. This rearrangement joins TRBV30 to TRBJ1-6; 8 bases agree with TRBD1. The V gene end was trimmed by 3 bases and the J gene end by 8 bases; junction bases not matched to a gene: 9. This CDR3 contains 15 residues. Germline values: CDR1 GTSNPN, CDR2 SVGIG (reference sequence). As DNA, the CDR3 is TGTGCCTGGAGGGCTAACCGACAGGGGCATTCACCCCTCCACTTT. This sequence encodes CAWRANRQGHSPLHF.

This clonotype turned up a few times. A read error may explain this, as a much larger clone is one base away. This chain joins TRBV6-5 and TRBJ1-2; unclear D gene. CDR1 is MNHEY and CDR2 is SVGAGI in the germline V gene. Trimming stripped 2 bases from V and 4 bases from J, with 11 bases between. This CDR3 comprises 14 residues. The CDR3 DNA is TGTGCCAGCAGTTACCGGAGATCAGGCTATGGCTACACCTTC. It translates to CASSYRRSGYGYTF.

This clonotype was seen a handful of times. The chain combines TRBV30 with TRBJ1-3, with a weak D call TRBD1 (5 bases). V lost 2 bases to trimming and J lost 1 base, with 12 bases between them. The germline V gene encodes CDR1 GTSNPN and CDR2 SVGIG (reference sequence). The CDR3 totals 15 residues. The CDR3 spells CAWSHFRASGNTIYF. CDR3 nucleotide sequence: TGTGCCTGGAGTCACTTCAGGGCGTCTGGAAACACCATATATTTT.

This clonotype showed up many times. The chain's CDR3 is CASSLGLSYEQYF. The CDR3 region has the DNA TGTGCCAGCAGCTTAGGGCTAAGCTACGAGCAGTACTTC. This chain joins TRBV7-9 and TRBJ2-7; D is undetermined. The ends were cut back, 1 base at V and 3 bases at J, with 7 bases in the middle. CDR3 length: 13 residues. Germline loops: CDR1 SEHNR, CDR2 FQNEAQ (reference sequence).

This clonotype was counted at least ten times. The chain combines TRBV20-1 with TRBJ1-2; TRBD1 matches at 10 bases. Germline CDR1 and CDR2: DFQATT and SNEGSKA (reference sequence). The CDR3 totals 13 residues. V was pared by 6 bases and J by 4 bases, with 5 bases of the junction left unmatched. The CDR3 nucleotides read TGCAGTGCAAGACAGGGGGCTGGCTATGGCTACACCTTC. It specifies CSARQGAGYGYTF.